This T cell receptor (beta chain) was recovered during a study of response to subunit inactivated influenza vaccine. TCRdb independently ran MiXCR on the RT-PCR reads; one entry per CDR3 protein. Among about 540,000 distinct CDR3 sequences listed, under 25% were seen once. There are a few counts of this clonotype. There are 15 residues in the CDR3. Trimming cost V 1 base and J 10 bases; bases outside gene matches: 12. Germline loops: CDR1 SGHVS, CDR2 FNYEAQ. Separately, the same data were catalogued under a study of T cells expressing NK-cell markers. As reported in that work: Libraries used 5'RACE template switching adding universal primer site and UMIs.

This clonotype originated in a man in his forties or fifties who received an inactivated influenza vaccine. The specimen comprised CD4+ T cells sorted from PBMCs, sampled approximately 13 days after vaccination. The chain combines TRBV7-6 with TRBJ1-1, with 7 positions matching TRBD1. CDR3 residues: CASSLEPRGEEGAFF. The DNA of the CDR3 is TGTGCCAGCAGCTTAGAACCCAGGGGGGAAGAGGGAGCTTTCTTT.